The clone carrying this TCR beta chain appeared once. This sample is drawn from a study of cytomegalovirus exposure and HLA in healthy donors. In the PCR, 60 Vbeta and 13 Jbeta primers were used. Libraries were prepared by immunoSEQ multiplex PCR; TCRdb keeps only in-frame clonotypes and omits some of them. Among 100,000 or so clones, around 76% were seen once, and the ten largest hold around 8.2%. The CDR3 has 17 amino acids. Germline loops: CDR1 SGHNT, CDR2 YENEEA. V lost 6 bases and J 1 base, leaving 16 bases between the germline ends. Sequenced sample: PBMCs. The genes are TRBV11-3 and TRBJ2-6; the D is unclear. The receptor was isolated from a middle-aged man in good health and CMV-seropositive. This CDR3 is CASRARIEVSGANVLTF. The DNA of the CDR3 is TGTGCCAGCAGGGCTAGAATAGAGGTTTCTGGGGCCAACGTCCTGACTTTC. The entire variable domain, with the rest obtained from reference TRBV11-3 and TRBJ2-6, is as follows: EAGVVQSPRYKIIEKKQPVAFWCNPISGHNTLYWYLQNLGQGPELLIRYENEEAVDDSQLPKDRFSAERLKGVDSTLKIQPAELGDSAVYLCASRARIEVSGANVLTFGAGSRLTVL.